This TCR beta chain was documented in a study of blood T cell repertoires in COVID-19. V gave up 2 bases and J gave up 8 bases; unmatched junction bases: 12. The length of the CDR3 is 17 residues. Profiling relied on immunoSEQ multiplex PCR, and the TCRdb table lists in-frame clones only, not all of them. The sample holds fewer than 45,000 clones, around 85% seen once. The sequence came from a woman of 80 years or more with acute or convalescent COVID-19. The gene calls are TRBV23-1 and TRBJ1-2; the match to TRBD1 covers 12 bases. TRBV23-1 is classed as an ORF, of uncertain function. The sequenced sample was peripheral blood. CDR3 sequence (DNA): TGCGCCAGCAGTCAACCGATGCCGGGACAGGGGGCAGGAGGCTACACCTTC. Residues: CASSQPMPGQGAGGYTF.